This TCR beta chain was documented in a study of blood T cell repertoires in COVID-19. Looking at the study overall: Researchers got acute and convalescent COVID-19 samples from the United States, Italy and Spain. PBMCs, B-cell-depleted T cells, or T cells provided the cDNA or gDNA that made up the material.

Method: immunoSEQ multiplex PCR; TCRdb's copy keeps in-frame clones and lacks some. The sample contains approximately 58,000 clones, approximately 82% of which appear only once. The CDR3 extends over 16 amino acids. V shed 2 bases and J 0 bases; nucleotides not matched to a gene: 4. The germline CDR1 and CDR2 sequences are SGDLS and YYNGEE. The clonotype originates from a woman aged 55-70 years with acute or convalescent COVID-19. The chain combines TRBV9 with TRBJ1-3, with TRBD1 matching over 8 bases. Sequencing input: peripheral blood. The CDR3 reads CASSVTTGVSGNTIYF. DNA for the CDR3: TGTGCCAGCAGCGTGACGACAGGGGTCTCTGGAAACACCATATATTTT.